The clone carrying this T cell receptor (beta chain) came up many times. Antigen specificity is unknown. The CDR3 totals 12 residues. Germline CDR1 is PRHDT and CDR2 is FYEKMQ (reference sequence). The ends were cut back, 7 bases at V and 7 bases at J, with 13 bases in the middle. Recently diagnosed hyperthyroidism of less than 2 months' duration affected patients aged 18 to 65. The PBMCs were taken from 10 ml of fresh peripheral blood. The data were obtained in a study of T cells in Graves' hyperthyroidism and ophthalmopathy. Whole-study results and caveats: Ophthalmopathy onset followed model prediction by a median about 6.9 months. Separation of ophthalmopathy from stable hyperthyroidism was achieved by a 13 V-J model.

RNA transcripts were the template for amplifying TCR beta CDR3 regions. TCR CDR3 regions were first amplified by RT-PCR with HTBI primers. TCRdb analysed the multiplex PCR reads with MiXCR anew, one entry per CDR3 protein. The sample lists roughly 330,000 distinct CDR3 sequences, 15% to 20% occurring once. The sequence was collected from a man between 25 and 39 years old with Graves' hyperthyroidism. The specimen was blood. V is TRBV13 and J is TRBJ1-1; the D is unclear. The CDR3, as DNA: TGTGCCAGCACCTCGGACGTCCGTGAAGCTTTCTTT. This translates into CASTSDVREAFF.